This TCR beta chain was captured in a study of cytomegalovirus exposure and HLA in healthy donors. As for the study in general: Later, an analysis reported that the 130 or so validation repertoires had used the same platform as the approximately 670 first-cohort repertoires. Study-wide results and limits: Most TCR sequences were uncommon, yet certain public TCRs appeared in many donors. In the approximately 120 validation repertoires, a later analysis found that first-cohort TCR clusters tended to co-occur.

Measured with immunoSEQ multiplex PCR; TCRdb has only the in-frame clones, and not every one. The sample records tens of thousands of clones, around 94% being singletons. V was shortened by 7 bases and J by 3 bases, with 12 bases between the two germline ends. The CDR3 is 13 residues long. Germline V gene lookup returns CDR1 SNHLY and CDR2 FYNNEI. Note on this clone: Its antigen is not identified.

This chain joins TRBV2 and TRBJ1-1, with D uncertain. This TCR was recovered from a man between 18 and 29 years old in good health and CMV-seronegative. The sample was PBMCs. The CDR3 region is CASTEVEDTEAFF. In DNA form, the CDR3 reads TGTGCCAGCACGGAGGTGGAGGACACTGAAGCTTTCTTT.